Given below is one T cell receptor beta chain in context. This sample is part of a study of human T cells and chemical hapten exposure. About the research overall: Patients, chiefly female, had alopecia areata, totalis or universalis.

CDR3 length equals 15 residues. V dropped 9 bases and J dropped 6; count of bases not matched to a gene: 7. Germline V gene data show CDR1 as LNHDA and CDR2 as SQIVND (reference sequence). TCRdb fed the RACE reads into MiXCR, producing one record per CDR3 protein. The repertoire holds about 140,000 distinct CDR3 sequences, with 10% to 15% as singletons. Noted time point: patch test 2, 6 weeks after DPC sensitization. The treatment denotes: therapeutic diphenylcyclopropenone sensitization with weekly scalp DPC. The sample was whole blood, taken in connection with sensitization to the hapten diphenylcyclopropenone (DPC). This TCR came from a woman aged 45-65 years with alopecia areata. Some clones in this sample may be carry-over from other donors' samples. The chain couples TRBV19 to TRBJ2-2; TRBD2 agrees at 13 bases. The CDR3 here is CASQLAGGFAGELFF. As DNA, the CDR3 is TGTGCCAGCCAACTAGCGGGAGGGTTCGCCGGGGAGCTGTTTTTT.